The T cell receptor (beta chain) described here comes from a study of human T cells and chemical hapten exposure (dated by TCRdb to the early 2020s). Context from the whole study: For sensitization, 2% DPC in acetone was applied to a 2 cm by 2 cm area of upper inner arm skin. Throughout the study period of about 25 weeks, patients also received therapeutic DPC doses to the scalp every week. Patch testing on the upper back used Finn chambers containing 0.01% DPC, with scoring done after 6 days according to International Contact Dermatitis Research Group standards. Alopecia areata with under or over 50% scalp involvement, alopecia totalis and alopecia universalis were represented in the patient cohort, which was mostly female. Libraries were combined into a pool for sequencing, and differences in TCR yield between samples came mainly from small differences in library volumes within the pool. The study tracked peripheral blood TCR repertoire changes in vivo during primary and secondary sensitization to the hapten diphenylcyclopropenone (DPC) in alopecia patients. Patient blood was sampled pre-sensitization (week 0) and at 2, 6 and about 24 weeks after DPC sensitization. Nearly 30 alopecia patients provided blood for TCR sequencing at one to four time points (pre-sensitization, 2, 6 and 24 weeks). Here is what the overall study found, with its caveats: No change with DPC sensitization was found in the number of TCRs above 1 in 1000 frequency, and no evidence of global repertoire structure alterations was found. All patients had alopecia, a presumed autoimmune disease, so their immune response might differ from that of healthy individuals. After repeated subsampling, changes were observed in the strength of the expansion versus patch-test correlation and in the threshold at which the correlation became significant. Expanded TCRs formed significantly more large CDR3 similarity clusters than pre-sensitization or healthy control sets, consistent with antigen-driven responses. Patch test score correlated positively with the number of PT1 expanded TCRs, reaching significance at thresholds 8, 16 and 32 but not at 4.

The CDR3, from cysteine to phenylalanine, totals 11 residues. Only the CDR3 DNA is retained, 33 bases long and in frame from the first base. Deletion took 6 bases off V and 0 bases off J, with a span of 3 bases between the germline ends. Looking up the germline V gene yields CDR1 SNHLY and CDR2 FYNNEI. This clonotype was seen many times. The clone's antigen remains unknown. The input lacks base qualities; no much larger clone sits a single base away. To prepare the library, RACE was applied. Sequencing relied on a NextSeq 500. During library preparation, unique molecular identifiers were attached to individual cDNA molecules so that TCRs could be counted in a quantitative, reproducible way. Each blood RNA sample was used to sequence both TCR alpha and TCR beta chains. As for how the authors treated the data: A median of roughly 98,000 TCRs per sample was observed, with a range of about 20,000 to 700,000. The Decombinator software suite was used to annotate V, J and CDR3 in the TCR reads. For the PS versus PT1 abundance plots, all samples were subsampled to the same number of TCRs (28,000). Expanded TCRs were defined as absent before sensitization and observed at least eight times at the 2-week time point. TCRdb handled the public reads itself, with Q25 trimming in fastp and clone calling in MiXCR, and kept productive beta chains. Duplicate CDR3 protein sequences are folded into a single record with the most common DNA and genes. These V and J calls derive from TCRdb rather than the authors' analysis. The sample table records tens of thousands of distinct CDR3 sequences; 9.4% of these occur just once. The top ten hold 11% to 15% of the sample.

Reading the label with the study, this specimen's time point is: pre-sensitization, week 0. The intended sense of this specimen's treatment or condition label: therapeutic diphenylcyclopropenone sensitization with weekly scalp DPC. At each patch-test visit, blood was drawn before the patch test was applied. To be eligible, patients had to be aged 18 to 70, diagnosed with alopecia and judged suitable for DPC therapy, while pregnant patients were excluded. Total RNA was extracted from unfractionated whole blood that had been collected in Tempus Blood RNA tubes. The TCR was taken from a woman aged 40 to 49 with alopecia areata. Some clones in this sample may be carry-over from other donors' samples. The sequencing here drew on whole blood, taken in connection with sensitization to the hapten diphenylcyclopropenone (DPC). This chain joins TRBV2 to TRBJ2-7, with the D gene not confidently named. The nucleotide sequence is TGTGCCAGCAGGGCCTCCTACGAGCAGTACTTC. Its protein is CASRASYEQYF.